This TCR beta chain was retrieved from a study of blood T cell repertoires in COVID-19. Whole-study context: There were acute and convalescent COVID-19 samples, and they came from the United States, Italy and Spain. T cells, B-cell-depleted T cells, or PBMCs supplied cDNA or gDNA.

The V end lost 5 bases, the J end lost 0 bases, and 20 bases lay between the germline ends. Germline values: CDR1 MDHEN, CDR2 SYDVKM. The CDR3 consists of 18 residues. Authors' processing steps: Estimation of nucleated cell counts relied on the amplification of reference gene primers. Sequencing was performed with immunoSEQ multiplex PCR; in TCRdb, only in-frame clones are kept and a portion is missing. For V, J and clone size, that table is used; D and trimming come from the DNA. The repertoire holds around 140,000 clones, with 75% to 90% as singletons. The sequenced sample was peripheral blood. The receptor was derived from a man at least 80 years old with acute or convalescent COVID-19. The chain has TRBV28 and TRBJ1-5, with a weak D call TRBD1 (5 bases). The chain's CDR3 is CASSPAGLPDNSNQPQHF. The CDR3 DNA sequence: TGTGCCAGCAGTCCGGCAGGGCTCCCTGATAATAGCAATCAGCCCCAGCATTTT.